The 23 T cell receptor beta chains below were found in one sample sequenced in a study of T cell repertoires in cytomegalovirus infection (dated by TCRdb to about 2019). The data were produced on an Illumina HiSeq 1500. The raw public data were reprocessed by TCRdb itself: fastp quality trimming at Q25, MiXCR clonotype calling, in-frame beta chains only. CDR3 protein sequences are deduplicated, and each keeps its most common genes and DNA. Within this sample are approximately 750,000 distinct CDR3 sequences, with roughly a third of them counted one time only. The ten top clones hold 2.8% of the sample. Sequenced input: PBMCs. These receptors were taken from a human donor in good health (CMV status not recorded). Some clones in this sample may be carry-over from other donors' samples.

This clonotype has more than one count but fewer than ten. The chain employs TRBV29-1 and TRBJ2-1; 7 positions match TRBD2. This CDR3 spans 14 amino acids. J lost 5 bases, V lost 5 bases, and 9 bases had no gene match. Germline assignment: CDR1 SQVTM and CDR2 ANQGSEA. In DNA form, the CDR3 reads TGCAGCGTTAACTCCGGGACTAAGAACAATGAGCAGTTCTTC. Protein: CSVNSGTKNNEQFF.

V is TRBV7-4 and J is TRBJ1-2; D gene unclear. The CDR3 loop spans 17 amino acids. CDR1 is SGHVT and CDR2 is SQSDAQ in the germline V gene. Trimming took off 2 bases at V and 4 bases at J, with 20 bases between the two ends. For the CDR3, the DNA is TGTGCCAGCAGCTTAAACCGGGAGAGGGAACGAGGCTATGGCTACACCTTC. This encodes CASSLNRERERGYGYTF.

This clonotype was seen just once. The gene calls are TRBV2 and TRBJ1-1; D is unresolved. V was clipped by 5 bases and J by 1 base, with 11 bases between them. The germline CDR1 and CDR2 sequences are SNHLY and FYNNEI. The CDR3 is 14 residues long. The CDR3 DNA reads TGTGCCAGCAGTCTACCCCCAGAGAACACTGAAGCTTTCTTT. It translates to CASSLPPENTEAFF. The entire variable domain, with the rest obtained from reference TRBV2 and TRBJ1-1, is as follows: EPEVTQTPSHQVTQMGQEVILRCVPISNHLYFYWYRQILGQKVEFLVSFYNNEISEKSEIFDDQFSVERPDGSNFTLKIRSTKLEDSAMYFCASSLPPENTEAFFGQGTRLTVV.

The V call is TRBV5-1, the J call TRBJ1-2; possibly TRBD1 for D (5 bases). Germline V CDR1 and CDR2: SGHRS, YFSETQ. Trimming removed 1 base at V and 1 base at J, with 14 bases between. The CDR3 runs 16 residues. CDR3 amino acids: CASSLQSGRDNYGYTF. CDR3 nucleotide sequence: TGCGCCAGCAGCTTGCAATCGGGACGTGATAACTATGGCTACACCTTC.

This clonotype has just a few counts. This chain links TRBV7-2 with TRBJ2-7, with TRBD1 matching over 10 bases. V gave up 1 base and J gave up 3 bases; unmatched junction bases: 3. Germline V lookup: CDR1 SGHTA, CDR2 FQGNSA. The CDR3 sequence is 15 residues long. The CDR3 DNA is TGTGCCAGCAGCTTAGGGGACAGGGGATTCTACGAGCAGTACTTC. Translating gives CASSLGDRGFYEQYF.

As concerns this clonotype: This may stem from a read error, because a much larger clone lies one nucleotide away. This chain uses TRBV7-8 with TRBJ2-5; unclear D gene. CDR3 length: 11 amino acids. Germline lookup yields CDR1 SGHVS and CDR2 FQNEAQ. The CDR3 protein is CAGSSEETQYF. In DNA, the CDR3 is TGTGCCGGCAGCTCTGAAGAGACCCAGTACTTC. Based on the CDR3 plus reference TRBV7-8 and TRBJ2-5, the full variable domain is GAGVSQSPRYKVAKRGQDVALRCDPISGHVSLFWYQQALGQGPEFLTYFQNEAQLDKSGLPSDRFFAERPEGSVSTLKIQRTQQEDSAVYLCAGSSEETQYFGPGTRLLVL.

This clonotype was observed a few times. This chain joins TRBV4-2 and TRBJ1-2; D possibly corresponds to TRBD1 (6 bases). V was trimmed by 4 bases and J by 4 bases, leaving 13 bases between them. CDR1 is LGHNA, CDR2 YNFKEQ, per germline. The CDR3 runs to 14 residues. The CDR3 region is CASSREQGTYGYTF. CDR3 DNA: TGTGCCAGCAGCCGCGAACAGGGCACCTATGGCTACACCTTC.

This clonotype has only a few counts. The gene calls are TRBV15 and TRBJ2-1; tentatively, D is TRBD1 (5 bases). Germline V gene data show CDR1 as LNHNV and CDR2 as YYDKDF (reference sequence). V was pared by 3 bases and J by 7 bases, with 16 bases between. The CDR3 is 15 amino acids. The CDR3 nucleotides are TGTGCCACCAGCAGGATTAGGACATCGGCGAATGAGCAGTTCTTC. It translates to CATSRIRTSANEQFF.

The chain has TRBV29-1 and TRBJ1-2; TRBD1 might be the D (5 bases). Trimming removed 6 bases from V and 0 bases from J, with 17 bases in between. The CDR3 totals 15 residues. Germline CDR1 and CDR2: SQVTM and ANQGSEA. CDR3 in amino acids: CSVSHSGGANYGYTF. DNA of the CDR3: TGCAGCGTGAGCCATTCGGGGGGAGCTAACTATGGCTACACCTTC.

This clonotype was found a few times. This chain uses TRBV6-5 with TRBJ2-7, with TRBD1 as a possible D gene (6 bases). Per the germline V gene, CDR1 is MNHEY and CDR2 is SVGAGI. The CDR3 extends over 18 amino acids. Trimming cost V 4 bases and J 0 bases, with 22 bases left between them. The CDR3 reads CASSLRTGHLLPSYEQYF. Here the CDR3 DNA reads TGTGCCAGCAGTTTACGTACGGGACACCTGTTACCCTCCTACGAGCAGTACTTC.

This clonotype was picked up a small number of times. The rearrangement joins TRBV28 to TRBJ1-5; perhaps TRBD1 as D (5 bases). This CDR3 region has 16 residues. Trimming left V 5 bases short and J 1 base short, with 15 bases between. Germline-derived CDR1 and CDR2 are MDHEN and SYDVKM. CDR3 DNA sequence: TGTGCCAGCAGTCCCACCGTTGGGGCCAGCAATCAGCCCCAGCATTTT. Its protein product is CASSPTVGASNQPQHF.

The chain joins TRBV20-1 to TRBJ1-2, with 12 positions matching TRBD1. Germline assignment: CDR1 DFQATT and CDR2 SNEGSKA (reference sequence). V lost 1 base to trimming and J lost 4 bases; unmatched junction nucleotides: 4. The CDR3 is 15 residues long. DNA of the CDR3: TGCAGTGCTAGAGTCGGGGACAGGGGGCTCTATGGCTACACCTTC. Encoded protein: CSARVGDRGLYGYTF.

Many counts were recorded for this clonotype. This sequence joins TRBV12-3 or TRBV12-4 and TRBJ1-3, with D uncertain. The CDR3 extends over 14 amino acids. V lost 3 bases to trimming and J lost 0 bases, with 6 bases between them. DNA for the CDR3: TGTGCCAGCAGTTTCGAAGCCTCTGGAAACACCATATATTTT. Residues: CASSFEASGNTIYF.

The chain has TRBV19 and TRBJ1-1; D gene uncertain. The germline V and J ends were trimmed by 3 bases and 4 bases, with 15 bases remaining between them. Germline CDR1 reads LNHDA; CDR2 reads SQIVND (reference sequence). The CDR3 spans 15 residues. The CDR3 DNA reads TGTGCCAGTAGTATGGCCACCCGGGGAAGCACTGAAGCTTTCTTT. Its protein product is CASSMATRGSTEAFF.

V usage is TRBV18 and J usage is TRBJ2-1; TRBD1 aligns across 8 bases. Unmatched junction bases numbered 12, after V lost 6 bases and J lost 8 bases. CDR1 KGHSH and CDR2 LQKENI come from the germline V gene. The CDR3 extends over 15 amino acids. The CDR3 sequence is CASSPGQGARDEQFF. The CDR3 DNA is TGTGCCAGCTCCCCAGGACAGGGTGCGCGGGATGAGCAGTTCTTC.

This clonotype was seen only a few times. The chain combines TRBV6-6 with TRBJ2-1; possible D gene TRBD1, 5 bases. Trimming pared 6 bases from V and 5 bases from J, leaving 17 bases between. The germline gives CDR1 MNHNY, CDR2 SVGAGI (reference sequence). The CDR3 is 15 residues long. The CDR3 here is CASSPDHPRDNEQFF. The CDR3 coding sequence is TGTGCCAGCAGCCCTGACCATCCCAGGGACAATGAGCAGTTCTTC.

A remark on this clonotype: A much bigger clone sits one base away, suggesting this may be a read error. Written as DNA, the CDR3 is TGTGCCAGCAGCTTAGGAGGTGGGCTCTACGGGCAGTACTTC. It encodes CASSLGGGLYGQYF. This chain uses TRBV7-2 with TRBJ2-7; no reliable D call. Per the germline V gene, CDR1 is SGHTA and CDR2 is FQGNSA. The CDR3 has 14 amino acids.

Points on this clonotype: The conserved phenylalanine or tryptophan normally closing the CDR3 is absent here, so this likely arose from a read error. The V call is TRBV28, the J call TRBJ2-7, with D perhaps matching TRBD1 (6 bases). The CDR3 totals 15 residues. With 4 bases removed from V and 3 bases from J, the gap between germline ends came to 16 bases. Germline assignment: CDR1 MDHEN and CDR2 SYDVKM. CDR3 sequence: CASSSLTWTVYEQYL. CDR3 DNA: TGTGCCAGCAGTTCCCTGACGTGGACAGTCTACGAGCAGTACTTA.

The chain employs TRBV12-3 or TRBV12-4 and TRBJ1-6; tentative D call: TRBD1 (5 bases). V shed 5 bases and J shed 2 bases, with 19 bases lying between them. The CDR3 has 18 residues. CDR3 in DNA: TGTGCCAGCAGTGCAAGACGGCAGGGTATCGCCTATAATTCACCCCTCCACTTT. It codes for CASSARRQGIAYNSPLHF.

This clonotype was detected a few times. The V and J genes are TRBV6-5 and TRBJ1-1, with a weak D call TRBD1 (5 bases). Trimming removed 0 bases at V and 0 bases at J, with 17 bases between. This CDR3 contains 18 residues. Germline V gives CDR1 MNHEY, CDR2 SVGAGI. The DNA of the CDR3 is TGTGCCAGCAGTTACTCGTATGGCAGGGTAAACATGAACACTGAAGCTTTCTTT. Translation gives CASSYSYGRVNMNTEAFF.

The V call is TRBV29-1, the J call TRBJ1-2; 9 bases fit TRBD1. Germline V gene lookup returns CDR1 SQVTM and CDR2 ANQGSEA. V lost 4 bases to trimming and J lost 0 bases; unmatched junction nucleotides: 6. CDR3 size: 15 residues. DNA for the CDR3: TGCAGCGTTGGTCGGGGACAGGGAGCTAACTATGGCTACACCTTC. Translated, it gives CSVGRGQGANYGYTF.

This clonotype has just a few counts. The CDR3 nucleotides read TGCAGTGCTAGGGGACCGGGAGAGGCTGGGGCCAACGTCCTGACTTTC. Its translation is CSARGPGEAGANVLTF. The chain employs TRBV20-1 and TRBJ2-6; D is perhaps TRBD2 (6 bases). This CDR3 comprises 16 residues. V lost 3 bases to trimming and J lost 2 bases, with 14 bases between them. Germline V gene data show CDR1 as DFQATT and CDR2 as SNEGSKA (reference sequence).

V is TRBV7-2 and J is TRBJ1-1, with TRBD1 as a possible D gene (6 bases). Trimming pared 1 base from V and 4 bases from J, leaving 16 bases between. CDR1 and CDR2 from the germline V gene are SGHTA and FQGNSA. This CDR3 contains 16 residues. CDR3 coding DNA: TGTGCCAGCAGCTTAGGGGGCAGGGGATTAGTCACTGAAGCTTTCTTT. Protein product: CASSLGGRGLVTEAFF.